This T cell receptor (beta chain) was identified in a study of T-cell reconstitution after alpha-beta-depleted transplantation in children. Unique molecular identifiers were incorporated into the prepared TCRbeta library. TCRdb reprocessed the PCR reads via MiXCR and lists one record per CDR3 protein. The table includes 250,000 to 300,000 distinct CDR3 sequences, about a tenth detected once. This clonotype has just a few counts. What it recognizes is unknown. Study outcomes and limitations: Once a year had passed after transplant, T-cell counts and diversity came mostly from newly produced T cells. Approximately two months post-transplant, alpha-beta T cells reportedly originated from several hundred expanded graft clones. From surviving recipient T cells and thymic progenitors came the high day-60 TCRbeta diversity observed in some patients.

V dropped 6 bases and J dropped 4 bases, with 13 bases sitting between them. This CDR3 has 12 residues. CDR1 is SQVTM and CDR2 is ANQGSEA in the germline V gene. The receptor was isolated from a boy under two years old with acute myeloid leukemia, due to receive a stem cell transplant. The V gene is TRBV29-1, the J gene TRBJ2-7; TRBD1 is a possible D gene (5 bases). The material sequenced was PBMCs, taken before TCRalphabeta/CD19-depleted stem cell transplant. Here the CDR3 reads CSVLTEIYEQYF. CDR3 in DNA: TGCAGCGTGCTGACAGAGATTTACGAGCAGTACTTC.